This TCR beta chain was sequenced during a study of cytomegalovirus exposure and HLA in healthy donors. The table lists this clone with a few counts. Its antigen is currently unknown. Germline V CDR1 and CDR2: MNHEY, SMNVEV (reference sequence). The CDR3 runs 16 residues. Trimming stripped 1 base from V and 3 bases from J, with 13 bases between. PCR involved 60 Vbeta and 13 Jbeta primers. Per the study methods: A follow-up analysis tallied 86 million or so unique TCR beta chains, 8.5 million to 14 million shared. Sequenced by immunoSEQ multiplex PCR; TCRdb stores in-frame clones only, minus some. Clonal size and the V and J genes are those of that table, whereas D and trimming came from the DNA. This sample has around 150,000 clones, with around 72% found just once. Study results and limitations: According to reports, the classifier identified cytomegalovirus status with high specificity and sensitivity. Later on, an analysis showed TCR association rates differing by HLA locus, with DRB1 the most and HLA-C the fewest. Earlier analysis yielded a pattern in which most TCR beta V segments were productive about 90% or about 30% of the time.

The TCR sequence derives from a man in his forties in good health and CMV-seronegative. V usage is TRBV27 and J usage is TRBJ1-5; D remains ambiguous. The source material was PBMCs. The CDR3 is CASSLYQPTSNQPQHF. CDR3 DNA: TGTGCCAGCAGTTTATACCAACCTACGTCCAATCAGCCCCAGCATTTT.